The clone carrying this TCR beta chain was counted many times. Its antigen is not known. The sample is drawn from a study of CD8 T cells in ankylosing spondylitis. Study-wide results and limits: A TCR beta motif made of fewer than ten highly homologous variants seemed typical of ankylosing spondylitis blood. In peripheral blood, disease-linked CD8+ clones occurred at relatively low frequencies. As reported, disease-linked clones showed significant enrichment in matched ankylosing spondylitis synovial fluid.

Molecular-barcoded quantitative 5'-RACE produced these TCR beta libraries. TCRdb fed the 5' RACE reads into MiXCR, producing one record per CDR3 protein. The repertoire holds 150,000 to 200,000 distinct CDR3 sequences, with roughly 18% as singletons. Germline loops: CDR1 SQVTM, CDR2 ANQGSEA. The V end was cut by 4 bases, the J end by 5 bases, with 8 bases between. CDR3 length: 11 amino acids. The specimen sequenced was blood, either unsorted or a sorted T cell fraction (not recorded which). The genes are TRBV29-1 and TRBJ1-2; D not certain. This clonotype originated in a male donor under 30 with ankylosing spondylitis or in good health (not recorded which). The CDR3 is CSVGSGYGYTF. The CDR3 DNA reads TGCAGCGTTGGTTCGGGGTATGGCTACACCTTC.